This is a list of T cell receptor beta chains from one sample in a study of tumor-infiltrating lymphocytes in localized non-small cell lung cancer. Data came from immunoSEQ multiplex PCR; TCRdb stores just in-frame clones and leaves some out. The sample lists 6,000 to 8,500 clones; around two thirds were seen once. Sequencing input: lung tumor tissue. Every receptor here comes from a human donor with non-small cell lung cancer. Both conserved end residues are part of each CDR3. D genes are given only for firm matches. Expanded clones get a size class; other rows say once, few or many, or leave the size out.

d_call: .
clone_size: once
cdr3_length: 16
v_call: TRBV19
j_call: TRBJ1-2
cdr3_aa: CASSIDHPGTDYGYTF
cdr3_nt: TGTGCCAGTAGTATAGATCATCCGGGAACTGACTATGGCTACACCTTC

d_call: .
clone_size: .
cdr3_length: 13
v_call: TRBV19
j_call: TRBJ2-3
cdr3_aa: CASSIGALYTQYF
cdr3_nt: TGTGCCAGTAGTATAGGGGCCCTCTATACGCAGTATTTT

d_call: .
clone_size: once
cdr3_length: 15
v_call: TRBV28
j_call: TRBJ2-1
cdr3_aa: CASSASVGAGNEQFF
cdr3_nt: TGTGCCAGCAGTGCCAGCGTGGGGGCGGGCAATGAGCAGTTCTTC

d_call: TRBD1
clone_size: .
cdr3_length: 15
v_call: TRBV5-5
j_call: TRBJ2-3
cdr3_aa: CASSPRTGMTDTQYF
cdr3_nt: TGTGCCAGCAGCCCACGGACAGGGATGACAGATACGCAGTATTTT

d_call: .
clone_size: .
cdr3_length: 15
v_call: TRBV19
j_call: TRBJ2-5
cdr3_aa: CASSIGNRLQETQYF
cdr3_nt: TGTGCCAGTAGTATAGGGAACAGGTTACAAGAGACCCAGTACTTC

d_call: .
clone_size: once
cdr3_length: 14
v_call: TRBV6-1
j_call: TRBJ1-4
cdr3_aa: CASRAGPMNEKLFF
cdr3_nt: TGTGCCAGCAGAGCGGGCCCCATGAATGAAAAACTGTTTTTT

d_call: .
clone_size: .
cdr3_length: 11
v_call: TRBV20-1
j_call: TRBJ2-3
cdr3_aa: CRWGTTDTQYF
cdr3_nt: TGCAGGTGGGGGACCACAGATACGCAGTATTTT

d_call: TRBD1
clone_size: .
cdr3_length: 15
v_call: TRBV11-3
j_call: TRBJ1-1
cdr3_aa: CASSLGGTGGTEAFF
cdr3_nt: TGTGCCAGCAGCTTAGGGGGGACAGGGGGTACTGAAGCTTTCTTT

d_call: .
clone_size: .
cdr3_length: 13
v_call: TRBV7-3
j_call: TRBJ2-7
cdr3_aa: CASSLNPPVEQYF
cdr3_nt: TGTGCCAGCAGCTTAAACCCCCCTGTCGAGCAGTACTTC

d_call: TRBD1
clone_size: .
cdr3_length: 15
v_call: TRBV4-2
j_call: TRBJ2-2
cdr3_aa: CASSPRTGGAGELFF
cdr3_nt: TGTGCCAGCAGCCCCCGGACAGGGGGAGCCGGGGAGCTGTTTTTT

d_call: .
clone_size: .
cdr3_length: 15
v_call: TRBV11-2
j_call: TRBJ2-2
cdr3_aa: CASTAKGPNTGELFF
cdr3_nt: TGTGCCAGTACCGCTAAAGGACCGAACACCGGGGAGCTGTTTTTT

d_call: .
clone_size: .
cdr3_length: 12
v_call: TRBV10-3
j_call: TRBJ1-5
cdr3_aa: CAIGPWDQPQHF
cdr3_nt: TGTGCCATAGGCCCCTGGGATCAGCCCCAGCATTTT

d_call: .
clone_size: .
cdr3_length: 14
v_call: TRBV5-5
j_call: TRBJ1-4
cdr3_aa: CASSSGWGSEKLFF
cdr3_nt: TGTGCCAGCAGCTCTGGATGGGGTAGTGAAAAACTGTTTTTT

d_call: TRBD2
clone_size: .
cdr3_length: 15
v_call: TRBV5-4
j_call: TRBJ2-7
cdr3_aa: CASSKGLAIISEQYF
cdr3_nt: TGTGCCAGCAGCAAGGGACTAGCAATTATCTCCGAGCAGTACTTC

d_call: .
clone_size: .
cdr3_length: 15
v_call: TRBV6-1
j_call: TRBJ2-3
cdr3_aa: CASSEASPIPDTQYF
cdr3_nt: TGTGCCAGCAGTGAGGCTAGCCCCATCCCAGATACGCAGTATTTT

d_call: .
clone_size: .
cdr3_length: 13
v_call: TRBV7-3
j_call: TRBJ2-2
cdr3_aa: CASSVGKTGELFF
cdr3_nt: TGTGCCAGCAGCGTAGGGAAGACCGGGGAGCTGTTTTTT

d_call: .
clone_size: .
cdr3_length: 12
v_call: TRBV14
j_call: TRBJ1-1
cdr3_aa: CASSQGNTEAFF
cdr3_nt: TGTGCCAGCAGCCAAGGGAATACTGAAGCTTTCTTT

d_call: TRBD1
clone_size: .
cdr3_length: 15
v_call: TRBV14
j_call: TRBJ1-3
cdr3_aa: CASRYGQGAGNTIYF
cdr3_nt: TGTGCCAGCAGATATGGACAGGGGGCTGGAAACACCATATATTTT

d_call: TRBD1
clone_size: .
cdr3_length: 14
v_call: TRBV5-6
j_call: TRBJ1-2
cdr3_aa: CASSRGQGPYGYTF
cdr3_nt: TGTGCCAGCAGTCGAGGACAGGGACCCTATGGCTACACCTTC

d_call: TRBD2
clone_size: .
cdr3_length: 16
v_call: TRBV6-6
j_call: TRBJ2-3
cdr3_aa: CASSRGLAGGPDTQYF
cdr3_nt: TGTGCCAGCAGCCGGGGACTAGCGGGGGGGCCCGATACGCAGTATTTT

d_call: .
clone_size: .
cdr3_length: 13
v_call: TRBV27
j_call: TRBJ1-2
cdr3_aa: CASRSQGSYGYTF
cdr3_nt: TGTGCCAGCAGATCCCAGGGATCGTATGGCTACACCTTC

d_call: .
clone_size: .
cdr3_length: 12
v_call: TRBV29-1
j_call: TRBJ1-1
cdr3_aa: CSFRRSGGEAFF
cdr3_nt: TGCAGCTTCCGCAGGAGCGGCGGTGAAGCTTTCTTT

d_call: .
clone_size: .
cdr3_length: 13
v_call: TRBV5-6
j_call: TRBJ2-7
cdr3_aa: CASSLGRAYEQYF
cdr3_nt: TGTGCCAGCAGCTTGGGCAGGGCCTACGAGCAGTACTTC

d_call: .
clone_size: .
cdr3_length: 16
v_call: TRBV4-3
j_call: TRBJ1-2
cdr3_aa: CASSQDHGFFNYGYTF
cdr3_nt: TGCGCCAGCAGCCAAGATCACGGATTCTTCAACTATGGCTACACCTTC

d_call: .
clone_size: .
cdr3_length: 15
v_call: TRBV15
j_call: TRBJ1-2
cdr3_aa: CATSRDIGVNYGYTF
cdr3_nt: TGTGCCACCAGCAGAGATATAGGGGTTAACTATGGCTACACCTTC

d_call: .
clone_size: .
cdr3_length: 17
v_call: TRBV5-1
j_call: TRBJ2-1
cdr3_aa: CASSPQGGLGSYNEQFF
cdr3_nt: TGCGCCAGCAGCCCCCAGGGGGGTCTCGGGTCCTACAATGAGCAGTTCTTC

d_call: .
clone_size: .
cdr3_length: 15
v_call: TRBV18
j_call: TRBJ1-1
cdr3_aa: CASSGVNSSYTEAFF
cdr3_nt: TGTGCCAGCTCAGGGGTTAACAGTTCCTACACTGAAGCTTTCTTT

d_call: TRBD1
clone_size: .
cdr3_length: 14
v_call: TRBV2
j_call: TRBJ2-5
cdr3_aa: CASTRTGIQETQYF
cdr3_nt: TGTGCCAGCACTCGGACAGGGATTCAAGAGACCCAGTACTTC

d_call: TRBD1
clone_size: .
cdr3_length: 13
v_call: TRBV18
j_call: TRBJ1-5
cdr3_aa: CASSPTGDQPQHF
cdr3_nt: TGTGCCAGCTCACCTACAGGGGATCAGCCCCAGCATTTT